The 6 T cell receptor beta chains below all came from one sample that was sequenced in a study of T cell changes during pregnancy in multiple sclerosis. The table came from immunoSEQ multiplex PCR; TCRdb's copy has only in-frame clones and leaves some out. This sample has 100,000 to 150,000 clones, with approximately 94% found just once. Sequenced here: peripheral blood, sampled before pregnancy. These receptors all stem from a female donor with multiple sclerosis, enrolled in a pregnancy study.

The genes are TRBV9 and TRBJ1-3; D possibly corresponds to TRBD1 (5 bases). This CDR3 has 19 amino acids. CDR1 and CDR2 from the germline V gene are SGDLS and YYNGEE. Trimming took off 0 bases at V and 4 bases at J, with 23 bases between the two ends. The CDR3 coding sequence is TGTGCCAGCAGCGTAGCCCCACCAGATGACAGCTACCCGGGAAACACCATATATTTT. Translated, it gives CASSVAPPDDSYPGNTIYF. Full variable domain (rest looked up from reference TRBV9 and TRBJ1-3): DSGVTQTPKHLITATGQRVTLRCSPRSGDLSVYWYQQSLDQGLQFLIQYYNGEERAKGNILERFSAQQFPDLHSELNLSSLELGDSALYFCASSVAPPDDSYPGNTIYFGEGSWLTVV.

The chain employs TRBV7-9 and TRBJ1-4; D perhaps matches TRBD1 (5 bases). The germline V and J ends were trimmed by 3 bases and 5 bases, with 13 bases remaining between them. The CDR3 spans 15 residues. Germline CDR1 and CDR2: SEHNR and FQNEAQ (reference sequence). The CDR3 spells CASSFGTGKNEKLFF. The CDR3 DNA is TGTGCCAGCAGCTTCGGGACTGGGAAAAATGAAAAACTGTTTTTT.

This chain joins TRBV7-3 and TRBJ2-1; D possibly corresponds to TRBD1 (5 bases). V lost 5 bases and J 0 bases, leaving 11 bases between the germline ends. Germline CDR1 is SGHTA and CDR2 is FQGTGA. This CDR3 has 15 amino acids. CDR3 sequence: CASSPDISSYNEQFF. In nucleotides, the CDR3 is TGTGCCAGCAGCCCGGACATAAGCTCCTACAATGAGCAGTTCTTC.

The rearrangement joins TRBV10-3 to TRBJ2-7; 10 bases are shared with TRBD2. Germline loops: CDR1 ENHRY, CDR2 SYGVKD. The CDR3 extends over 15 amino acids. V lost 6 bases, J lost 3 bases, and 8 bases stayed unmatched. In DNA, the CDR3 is TGTGCCATCAGGAGCGCTAGCGGGGGACTCTACGAGCAGTACTTC. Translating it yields CAIRSASGGLYEQYF.

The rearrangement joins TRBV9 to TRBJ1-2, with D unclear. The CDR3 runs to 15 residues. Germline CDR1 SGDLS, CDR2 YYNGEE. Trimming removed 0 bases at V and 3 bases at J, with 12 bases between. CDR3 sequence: CASSVARDGDYGYTF. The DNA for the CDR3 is TGTGCCAGCAGCGTAGCCCGAGACGGGGACTATGGCTACACCTTC.

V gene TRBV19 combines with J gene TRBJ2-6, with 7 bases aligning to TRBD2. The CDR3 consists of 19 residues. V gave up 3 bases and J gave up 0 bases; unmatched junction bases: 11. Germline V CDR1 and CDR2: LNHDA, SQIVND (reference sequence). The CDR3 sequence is CASSIEAGRVSSGANVLTF. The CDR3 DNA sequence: TGTGCCAGTAGTATTGAAGCGGGAAGGGTCAGCTCTGGGGCCAACGTCCTGACTTTC.